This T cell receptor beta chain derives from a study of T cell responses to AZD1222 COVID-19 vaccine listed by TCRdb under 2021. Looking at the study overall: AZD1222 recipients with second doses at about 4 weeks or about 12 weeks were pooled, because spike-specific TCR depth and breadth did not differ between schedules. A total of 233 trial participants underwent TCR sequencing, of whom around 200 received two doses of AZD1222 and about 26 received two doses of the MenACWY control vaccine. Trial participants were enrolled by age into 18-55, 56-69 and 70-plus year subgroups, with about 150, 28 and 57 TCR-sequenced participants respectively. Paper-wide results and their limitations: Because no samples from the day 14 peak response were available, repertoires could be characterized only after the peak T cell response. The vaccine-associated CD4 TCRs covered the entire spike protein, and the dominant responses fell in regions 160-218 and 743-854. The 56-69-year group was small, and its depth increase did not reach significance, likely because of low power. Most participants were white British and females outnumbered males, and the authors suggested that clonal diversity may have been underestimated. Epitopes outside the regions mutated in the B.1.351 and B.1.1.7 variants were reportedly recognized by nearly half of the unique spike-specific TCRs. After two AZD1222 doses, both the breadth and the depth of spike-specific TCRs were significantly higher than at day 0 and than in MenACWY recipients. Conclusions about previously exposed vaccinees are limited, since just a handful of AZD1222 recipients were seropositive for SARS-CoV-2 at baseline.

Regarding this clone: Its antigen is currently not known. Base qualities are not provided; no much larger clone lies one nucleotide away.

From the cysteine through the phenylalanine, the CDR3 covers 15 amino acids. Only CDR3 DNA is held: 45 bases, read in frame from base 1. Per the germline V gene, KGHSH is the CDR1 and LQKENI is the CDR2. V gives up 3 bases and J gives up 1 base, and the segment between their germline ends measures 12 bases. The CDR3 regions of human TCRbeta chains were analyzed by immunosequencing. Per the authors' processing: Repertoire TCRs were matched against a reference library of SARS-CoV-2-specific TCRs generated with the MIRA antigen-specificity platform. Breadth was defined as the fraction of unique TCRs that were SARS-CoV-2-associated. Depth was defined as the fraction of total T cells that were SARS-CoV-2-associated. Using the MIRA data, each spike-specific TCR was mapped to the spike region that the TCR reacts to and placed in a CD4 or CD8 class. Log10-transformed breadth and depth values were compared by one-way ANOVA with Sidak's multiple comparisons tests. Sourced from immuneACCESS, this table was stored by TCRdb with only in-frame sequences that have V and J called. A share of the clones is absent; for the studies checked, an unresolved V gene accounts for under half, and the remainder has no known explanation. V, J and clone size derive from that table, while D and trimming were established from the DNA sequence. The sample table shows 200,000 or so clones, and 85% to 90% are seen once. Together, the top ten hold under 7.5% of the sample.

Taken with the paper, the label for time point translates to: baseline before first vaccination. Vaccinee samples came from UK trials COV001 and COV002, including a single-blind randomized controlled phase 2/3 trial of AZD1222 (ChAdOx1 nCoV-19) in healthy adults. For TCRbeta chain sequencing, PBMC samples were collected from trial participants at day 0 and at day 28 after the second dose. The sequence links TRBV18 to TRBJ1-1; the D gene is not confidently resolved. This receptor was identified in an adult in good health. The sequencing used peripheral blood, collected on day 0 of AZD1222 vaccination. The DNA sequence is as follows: TGTGCCAGCTCACCCGAAGGTAGGCAGAACACTGAAGCTTTCTTT. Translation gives CASSPEGRQNTEAFF.